This TCR beta chain was identified in a study of read filtering for tumor transcriptome and immune sequencing. The length of the CDR3 is 15 residues. Germline V gives CDR1 SEHNR, CDR2 FQNEAQ (reference sequence). This clonotype was seen a single time. Relative to the germline gene, one junction end is altered; a read error may explain this. Molecular barcoded adaptors covering alpha/delta and beta/gamma chains were used on 400 ng RNA. TCRdb reprocessed the reads with MiXCR, giving one entry per CDR3 protein. The table records tens of thousands of distinct CDR3 sequences, about 15% of them present only once.

The chain combines TRBV7-9 with TRBJ2-2, with 10 bases identical to TRBD1. The sequence was collected from a donor at least 40 years old with multiple myeloma. Material: a population of CD138-negative cells sorted from bone marrow. CDR3 nucleotides: TGTGCCAGCAGCACGGGACAGGGGAACGCCGGGGAGCTGTTTTTT. Encoded protein: CASSTGQGNAGELFF.